Shown below are 5 T cell receptor beta chains from a single sample sequenced in a study of blood T cell repertoires in COVID-19. The repertoire was sequenced with immunoSEQ multiplex PCR; TCRdb's copy has only in-frame clones and lacks some. The repertoire holds 210,000 or so clones, with 85% to 90% as singletons. Material for sequencing was peripheral blood. Source of these receptors: a man aged 50-59 years with acute or convalescent COVID-19.

The chain has TRBV25-1 and TRBJ1-5; no reliable D call. V was clipped by 3 bases and J by 3 bases, with 9 bases between them. This CDR3 spans 14 amino acids. Germline V gene data show CDR1 as MGHDK and CDR2 as SYGVNS. The CDR3 DNA reads TGTGCCAGCAGTGATGTGCACTTCAATCAGCCCCAGCATTTT. Its translation: CASSDVHFNQPQHF.

The chain joins TRBV25-1 to TRBJ2-3; D is ambiguous. V lost 6 bases, J lost 1 base, and 11 bases lay in between. There are 14 residues in the CDR3. Looked up from germline, CDR1 is MGHDK and CDR2 is SYGVNS. CDR3 amino acids: CASRWQDGTDTQYF. The CDR3 DNA follows: TGTGCCAGCAGATGGCAGGATGGCACAGATACGCAGTATTTT.

The J gene is TRBJ2-2, the V gene TRBV9; TRBD1 matches 10 bases. V was clipped by 4 bases and J by 0 bases; unmatched bases: 6. The length of the CDR3 is 17 residues. From germline, CDR1 is SGDLS and CDR2 YYNGEE. DNA of the CDR3: TGTGCCAGCAGCCCCACAGGACAGGGGGCGAACACCGGGGAGCTGTTTTTT. Encoded protein: CASSPTGQGANTGELFF.

The J gene is TRBJ2-5, the V gene TRBV12-2; the tabulated D call, TRBD1, remains unverified against the DNA. TRBV12-2 is labeled a pseudogene. The CDR3 contains 13 residues. CDR3 residues: CASRSGNQETQYF. The DNA for the CDR3 is TGTGCAAGTCGGTCAGGGAACCAAGAGACCCAGTACTTC.

The DNA for the CDR3 is TGCGCCAGCAGCCAAGAGGGCACGGGGGGCGCAGGTAATGAAAAACTGTTTTTT. It translates to CASSQEGTGGAGNEKLFF. The chain employs TRBV4-1 and TRBJ1-4, with a possible D match to TRBD1 (6 bases). The ends were cut back, 0 bases at V and 4 bases at J, with 18 bases in the middle. The length of the CDR3 is 18 residues. Germline CDR1 is MGHRA and CDR2 is YSYEKL.